These 23 T cell receptor beta chains originate from one sample sequenced in a study of patients and donors after allogeneic stem cell transplantation. TCRdb reprocessed the RT-PCR reads with MiXCR, giving one entry per CDR3 protein. The table has about 960,000 distinct CDR3 sequences, about a sixth seen once; the top ten hold around 6%. Sequenced sample: blood, either unsorted or a sorted T cell fraction (not recorded which). The receptors were sampled from a human donor who was either an allogeneic HSCT recipient or a stem cell or donor lymphocyte infusion donor (not recorded which). It is not recorded whose cells these are; they may come from a transplant donor.

This clonotype came up a few times. The rearrangement uses TRBV5-1 and TRBJ2-3; either TRBD1 or TRBD2 may supply D (5 bases each). This CDR3 comprises 15 residues. V was clipped by 0 bases and J by 4 bases, with 12 bases between them. Germline V gene lookup returns CDR1 SGHRS and CDR2 YFSETQ. CDR3 residues: CASSLEAVGADTQYF. CDR3 nucleotide sequence: TGCGCCAGCAGCTTGGAGGCCGTGGGGGCAGATACGCAGTATTTT.

This clonotype came up a few times. The chain joins TRBV6-2 or TRBV6-3 to TRBJ2-2; 10 bases fit TRBD1. Germline-derived CDR1 and CDR2 are MNHEY and SVGEGT. CDR3 length: 18 residues. The ends lost 7 bases at V and 6 bases at J; junction bases unmatched: 17. CDR3 sequence: CASTSGRWDRGYSGELFF. In DNA, the CDR3 is TGTGCCAGCACATCCGGTCGCTGGGACAGGGGTTATTCCGGGGAGCTGTTTTTT.

There are many counts of this clonotype. The J gene is TRBJ1-2, the V gene TRBV6-5; tentative D call: TRBD1 (5 bases). Germline V gene data show CDR1 as MNHEY and CDR2 as SVGAGI. The germline V and J ends were trimmed by 2 bases and 4 bases, with 14 bases remaining between them. The length of the CDR3 is 15 residues. The CDR3 here is CASSYGASVLYGYTF. The DNA of the CDR3 is TGTGCCAGCAGTTACGGGGCCTCCGTGCTCTATGGCTACACCTTC.

This clonotype was picked up many times. One junction end does not reproduce the germline sequence, and a read error may be involved. The rearrangement joins TRBV12-3 or TRBV12-4 to TRBJ2-7; TRBD1 aligns across 8 bases. The CDR3 is made up of 13 amino acids. In DNA form, the CDR3 reads TGTGCCAGCAGCTTAGGACAGGGCTACGAGCAGTACTTC. This gives the protein CASSLGQGYEQYF.

The chain is built from TRBV6-5 and TRBJ2-1, with TRBD1 matching over 9 bases. The V gene end was trimmed by 0 bases and the J gene end by 5 bases; junction bases not matched to a gene: 2. Germline assignment: CDR1 MNHEY and CDR2 SVGAGI. The CDR3 length is 15 residues. The DNA of the CDR3 is TGTGCCAGCAGTTACTCGGGACAGGGAAACAATGAGCAGTTCTTC. It is translated as CASSYSGQGNNEQFF.

The sample holds many counts of this clonotype. This chain links TRBV5-8 with TRBJ2-2; TRBD1 is a possible D gene (5 bases). Trimming removed 4 bases at V and 7 bases at J, with 17 bases between. The CDR3 loop spans 15 amino acids. CDR1 and CDR2 from the germline V gene are SGHTS and YDEGEE. CDR3 DNA: TGTGCCAGCAGCGACCCCATGACAGTCCGCGGGGAGCTGTTTTTT. Translation gives CASSDPMTVRGELFF.

V is TRBV20-1 and J is TRBJ2-7, with 8 bases identical to TRBD2. Trimming cost V 6 bases and J 7 bases; bases outside gene matches: 14. The germline V gene encodes CDR1 DFQATT and CDR2 SNEGSKA (reference sequence). The CDR3 loop spans 14 amino acids. The CDR3, as DNA: TGCAGTGCAAGCAGGCTAGCGGGTAGTTGGGAGCAGTACTTC. This sequence encodes CSASRLAGSWEQYF.

This clonotype occurred many times. One end of the junction fails to match germline, which may point to a read error. This chain's CDR3 is CASSLEDEQFF. DNA of the CDR3: TGCGCCAGCAGCTTGGAAGATGAGCAGTTCTTC. The chain joins TRBV12-3 or TRBV12-4 to TRBJ2-1; D not certain. CDR3 length equals 11 residues.

This chain joins TRBV5-1 and TRBJ2-3, with 8 bases aligning to TRBD2. Germline CDR1 reads SGHRS; CDR2 reads YFSETQ. This CDR3 has 19 amino acids. Trimming removed 1 base from V and 3 bases from J; junction bases left unmatched: 16. Written as DNA, the CDR3 is TGCGCCAGCAGCTTGTCCCCCTCTTGGCGGGAGGTGGAGACAGATACGCAGTATTTT. The encoded protein is CASSLSPSWREVETDTQYF.

The V call is TRBV6-5, the J call TRBJ1-1, with 7 bases lining up with TRBD1. Germline CDR1 reads MNHEY; CDR2 reads SVGAGI. V gave up 4 bases and J gave up 1 base; unmatched junction bases: 9. The CDR3 is 16 amino acids. The CDR3 loop reads CASSSISGTANTEAFF. DNA of the CDR3: TGTGCCAGCAGTTCGATCTCCGGGACAGCGAACACTGAAGCTTTCTTT.

V usage is TRBV4-1 and J usage is TRBJ1-5, with a tentative D call TRBD1 (5 bases). The CDR3 loop spans 14 amino acids. CDR1 and CDR2 from the germline V gene are MGHRA and YSYEKL. Between the trimmed V and J ends, which lost 2 bases and 6 bases, there was a span of 11 bases. CDR3 sequence: CASSQLGTGQPQHF. The CDR3 DNA reads as TGCGCCAGCAGCCAACTAGGGACGGGTCAGCCCCAGCATTTT.

This clonotype came up a few times. In DNA form, the CDR3 reads TGTGCCACCAGTGATTCTGGGGACGGGTCCTACGAGCAGTACTTC. Translation gives CATSDSGDGSYEQYF. The chain uses TRBV24-1 and TRBJ2-7, with D possibly being TRBD1 or TRBD2 (5 bases each). Germline assignment: CDR1 KGHDR and CDR2 SFDVKD. The CDR3 is made up of 15 amino acids. Trimming pared 2 bases from V and 1 base from J, leaving 11 bases between.

CDR3 in amino acids: CASSLVSGQGSTGYTF. As DNA, the CDR3 is TGTGCCAGCAGCTTGGTATCTGGACAGGGGTCCACTGGCTACACCTTC. The rearrangement links TRBV5-6 to TRBJ1-2; 9 bases agree with TRBD1. CDR1 and CDR2 (germline): SGHDT, YYEEEE. CDR3 length: 16 residues. Unmatched junction bases numbered 10, after V lost 0 bases and J lost 7 bases.

This clonotype has just a few counts. This chain links TRBV12-3 or TRBV12-4 with TRBJ1-2, with TRBD1 as a possible D gene (6 bases). The CDR3 consists of 13 residues. Deletions cut 9 bases from V and 1 base from J, with 12 bases between. DNA of the CDR3: TGTGCCAGTTCAGGGGACTATAACTATGGCTACACCTTC. Translated, it gives CASSGDYNYGYTF.

V gene TRBV4-1 combines with J gene TRBJ1-3; D not resolved. The CDR3 totals 13 residues. V gave up 3 bases and J gave up 2 bases, with 5 bases separating them. Germline V gene data show CDR1 as MGHRA and CDR2 as YSYEKL. CDR3 in DNA: TGCGCCAGCAGCCATCCAGCTGGAAACACCATATATTTT. Translation: CASSHPAGNTIYF.

The V gene is TRBV5-1, the J gene TRBJ1-4, with D maybe TRBD1 (6 bases). The CDR3 has 19 residues. Trimming took 3 bases from V and 0 from J, leaving 21 bases between them. Germline CDR1 and CDR2: SGHRS and YFSETQ. The CDR3 spells CASSYTPGHQNATNEKLFF. In nucleotides, the CDR3 is TGCGCCAGCAGCTATACTCCGGGACACCAAAATGCAACTAATGAAAAACTGTTTTTT.

The rearrangement joins TRBV20-1 to TRBJ2-7, with D unresolved. The CDR3 has 15 residues. Germline CDR1 and CDR2: DFQATT and SNEGSKA (reference sequence). Trimming took off 0 bases at V and 0 bases at J, with 12 bases between the two ends. Here the CDR3 reads CSAREVVGPSYEQYF. CDR3 sequence (DNA): TGCAGTGCTAGAGAAGTGGTGGGTCCCTCCTACGAGCAGTACTTC.

This clonotype was seen more than once but under ten times. This chain links TRBV4-3 with TRBJ2-1, with 9 bases lining up with TRBD1. This CDR3 contains 16 residues. The ends lost 3 bases at V and 5 bases at J; junction bases unmatched: 8. CDR1 is LGHNA, CDR2 YSLEER, per germline. For the CDR3, the DNA is TGCGCCAGCAGCCAGGCGAGGACAGGGGCGAACAATGAGCAGTTCTTC. This sequence encodes CASSQARTGANNEQFF.

This chain links TRBV12-3 or TRBV12-4 with TRBJ1-1; D not certain. The length of the CDR3 is 14 residues. Trimming stripped 6 bases from V and 2 bases from J, with 13 bases between. The DNA of the CDR3 is TGTGCCAGCAGAGCTACAGATCTAAACACTGAAGCTTTCTTT. Translation gives CASRATDLNTEAFF.

J is TRBJ2-1 and V is TRBV20-1; D remains ambiguous. V was trimmed by 5 bases and J by 0 bases, leaving 11 bases between them. The CDR3 totals 14 residues. From germline, CDR1 is DFQATT and CDR2 SNEGSKA (reference sequence). CDR3 nucleotide sequence: TGCAGTGCTCCTATAGAGAGCTCCTACAATGAGCAGTTCTTC. This codes for CSAPIESSYNEQFF.

The V and J genes are TRBV12-3 or TRBV12-4 and TRBJ1-4, with no clear D. V was clipped by 3 bases and J by 3 bases, with 8 bases between them. The CDR3 covers 14 residues. CDR3 sequence reads: CASSLQVPNEKLFF. CDR3 bases: TGTGCCAGCAGTTTGCAAGTTCCTAATGAAAAACTGTTTTTT.

This clonotype occurred many times. The rearrangement joins TRBV27 to TRBJ2-1; D may be TRBD1 (5 bases). V was trimmed by 5 bases and J by 6 bases, leaving 14 bases between them. This CDR3 spans 14 amino acids. CDR1 and CDR2 from the germline V gene are MNHEY and SMNVEV (reference sequence). The CDR3: CASSPFGRANEQFF. The CDR3 nucleotides read TGTGCCAGCAGTCCTTTCGGCAGGGCCAATGAGCAGTTCTTC.

The gene calls are TRBV6-6 and TRBJ1-5; the D gene is possibly TRBD1 (5 bases). The CDR3 is 13 residues long. Trimming stripped 6 bases from V and 5 bases from J, with 11 bases between. The germline gives CDR1 MNHNY, CDR2 SVGAGI (reference sequence). CDR3 region: CASRGGAYQPQHF. The CDR3 nucleotides are TGTGCCAGCAGGGGAGGGGCCTATCAGCCCCAGCATTTT.